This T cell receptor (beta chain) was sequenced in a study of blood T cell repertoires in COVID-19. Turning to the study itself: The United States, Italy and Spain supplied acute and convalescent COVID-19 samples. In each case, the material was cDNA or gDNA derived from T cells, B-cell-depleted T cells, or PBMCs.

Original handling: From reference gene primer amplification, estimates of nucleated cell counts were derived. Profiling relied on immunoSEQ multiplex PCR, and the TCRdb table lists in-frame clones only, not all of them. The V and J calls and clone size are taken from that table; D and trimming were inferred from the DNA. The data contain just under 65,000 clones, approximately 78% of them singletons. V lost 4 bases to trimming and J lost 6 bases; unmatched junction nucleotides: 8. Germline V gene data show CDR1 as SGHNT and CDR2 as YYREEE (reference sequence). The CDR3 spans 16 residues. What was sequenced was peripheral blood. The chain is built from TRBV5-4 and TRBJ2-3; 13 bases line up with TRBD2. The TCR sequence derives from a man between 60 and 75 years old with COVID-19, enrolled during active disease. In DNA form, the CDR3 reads TGTGCCAGCAGCCAACTAGCGGGGGGGCTTGAGGATACGCAGTATTTT. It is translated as CASSQLAGGLEDTQYF.